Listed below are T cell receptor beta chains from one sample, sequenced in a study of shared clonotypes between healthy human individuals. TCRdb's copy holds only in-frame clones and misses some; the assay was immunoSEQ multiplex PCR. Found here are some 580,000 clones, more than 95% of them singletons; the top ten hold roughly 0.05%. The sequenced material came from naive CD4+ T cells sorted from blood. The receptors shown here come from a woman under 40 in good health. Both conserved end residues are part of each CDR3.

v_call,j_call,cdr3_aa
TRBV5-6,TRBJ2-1,CASSLEWQGDGNEQFF
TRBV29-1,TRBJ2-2,CSGTLAGVSGELFF
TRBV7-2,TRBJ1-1,CASSFIGEVGTEAFF
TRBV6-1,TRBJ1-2,CASSEDEGARGYTF
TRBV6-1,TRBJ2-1,CASTRPITNEQFF
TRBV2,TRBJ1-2,CASSEVISGYGYTF
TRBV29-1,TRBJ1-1,CSVQGQGTEAFF
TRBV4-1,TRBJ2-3,CASRPGGGGLDTQYF
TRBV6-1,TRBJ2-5,CASSDKLQETQYF
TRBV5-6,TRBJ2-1,CASSKGLAGRNEQFF
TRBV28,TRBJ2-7,CASSSQGAREYEQYF
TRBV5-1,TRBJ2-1,CASSLALAELNEQFF
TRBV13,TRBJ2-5,CASSFSGSLETQYF
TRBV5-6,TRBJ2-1,CASSLAPDLNNEQFF
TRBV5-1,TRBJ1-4,CASSFRGSANEKLFF
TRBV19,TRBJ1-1,CASTTIKSVRANTEAFF
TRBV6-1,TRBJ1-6,CASSEGGQSSYNSPLHF
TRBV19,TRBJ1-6,CASSLPGQGASSPLHF
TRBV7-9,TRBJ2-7,CASSFTGSSDVYEQYF
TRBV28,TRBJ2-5,CASSSRGEQYF
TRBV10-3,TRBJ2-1,CATTGSGSYNEQFF
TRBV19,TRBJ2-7,CASSRDRVYEQYF
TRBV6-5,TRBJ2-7,CATNSGSLPYEQYF
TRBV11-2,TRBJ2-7,CASSLAGTVIAYEQYF
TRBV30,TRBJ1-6,CAWRDFRNSPLHF
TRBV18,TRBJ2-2,CASSPQAGFANTGELFF
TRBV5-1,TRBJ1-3,CASSPGVSGNTIYF
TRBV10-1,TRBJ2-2,CASSVSDRDHTGELFF
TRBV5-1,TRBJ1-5,CASSLEGHSNQPQHF
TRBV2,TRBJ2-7,CASNTRQGRVSYEQYF
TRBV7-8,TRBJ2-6,CASSFAYDSGANVLTF
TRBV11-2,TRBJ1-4,CASSIRQSSNEKLFF
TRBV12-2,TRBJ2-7,CASRRPYRTEDYEQYF
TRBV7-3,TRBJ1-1,CASSLTGTANTEAFF
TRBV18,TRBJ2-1,CASSPTLADNEQFF
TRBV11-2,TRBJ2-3,CASSLGTSGSTDTQYF
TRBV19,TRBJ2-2,CASSGTVSVPGELFF
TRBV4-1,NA,CASSRGTGGSYEQYF
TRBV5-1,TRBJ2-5,CASSRNRGETQYF
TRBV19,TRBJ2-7,CASSPGTGRSYEQYF
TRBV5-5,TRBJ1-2,CASSSTGENYGYTF
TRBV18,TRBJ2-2,CASSPQRTGDSGTGELFF
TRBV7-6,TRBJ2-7,CASSLDTGGYEQYF